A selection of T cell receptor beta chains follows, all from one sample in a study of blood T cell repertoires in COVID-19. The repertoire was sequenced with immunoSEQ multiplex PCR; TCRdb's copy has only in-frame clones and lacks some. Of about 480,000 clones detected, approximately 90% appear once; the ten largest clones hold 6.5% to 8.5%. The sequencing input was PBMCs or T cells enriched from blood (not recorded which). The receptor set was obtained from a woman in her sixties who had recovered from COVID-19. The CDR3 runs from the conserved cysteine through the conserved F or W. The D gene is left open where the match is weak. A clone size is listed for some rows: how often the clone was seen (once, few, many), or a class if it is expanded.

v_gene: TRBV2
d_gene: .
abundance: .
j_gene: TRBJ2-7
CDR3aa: CASDTGQRNEQYF
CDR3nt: TGTGCCAGCGATACAGGGCAAAGGAACGAGCAGTACTTC

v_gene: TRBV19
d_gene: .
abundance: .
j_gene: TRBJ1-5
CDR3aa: CASRKGAGDNQPQHF
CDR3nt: TGTGCCAGTAGAAAAGGGGCTGGGGACAATCAGCCCCAGCATTTT

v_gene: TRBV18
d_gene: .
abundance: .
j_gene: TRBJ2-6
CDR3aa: CASSPGGARPGANVLTF
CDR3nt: TGTGCCAGCTCACCGGGGGGGGCCAGACCTGGGGCCAACGTCCTGACTTTC

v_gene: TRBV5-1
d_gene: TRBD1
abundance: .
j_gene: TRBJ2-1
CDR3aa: CASSPKQGSYNEQFF
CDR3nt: TGCGCCAGCAGCCCGAAACAGGGGAGCTACAATGAGCAGTTCTTC

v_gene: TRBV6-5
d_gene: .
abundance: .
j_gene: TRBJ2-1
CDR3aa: CASRASSDNEQFF
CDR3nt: TGTGCCAGCAGAGCTTCATCCGACAATGAGCAGTTCTTC

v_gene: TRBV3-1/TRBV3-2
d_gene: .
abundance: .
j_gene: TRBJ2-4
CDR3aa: CASSSLGAFAKNIQYF
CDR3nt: TGTGCCAGCAGCTCTCTGGGGGCGTTCGCCAAAAACATTCAGTACTTC

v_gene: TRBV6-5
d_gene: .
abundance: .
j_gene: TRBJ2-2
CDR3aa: CASRGLSAGELFF
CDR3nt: TGTGCCAGCAGGGGCCTTAGCGCCGGGGAGCTGTTTTTT

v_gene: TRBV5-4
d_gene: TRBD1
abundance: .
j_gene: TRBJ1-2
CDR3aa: CASSRTGEEGFYTF
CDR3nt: TGTGCCAGCAGCCGAACAGGGGAGGAGGGGTTCTACACCTTC

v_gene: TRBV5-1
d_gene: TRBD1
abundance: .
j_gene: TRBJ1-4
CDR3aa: CASSLDRGPEKLFF
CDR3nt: TGCGCCAGCAGCTTGGACAGGGGGCCTGAAAAACTGTTTTTT

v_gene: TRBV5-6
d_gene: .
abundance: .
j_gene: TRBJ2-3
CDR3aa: CASSEHRVVTTPDTQYF
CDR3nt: TGTGCCAGCAGCGAACACAGGGTGGTAACCACACCAGATACGCAGTATTTT

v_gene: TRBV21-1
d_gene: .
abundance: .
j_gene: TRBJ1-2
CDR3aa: CASSKGGNRVRNPGGLCAYGYTF
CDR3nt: TGTGCCAGCAGCAAAGGCGGGAACAGGGTTAGAAACCCGGGGGGCCTCTGTGCCTATGGCTACACCTTC

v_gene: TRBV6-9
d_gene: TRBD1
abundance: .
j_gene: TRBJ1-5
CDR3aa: CASSLGGPDRGVLSNQPQHF
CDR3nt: TGTGCCAGCAGTTTAGGGGGTCCGGACAGGGGAGTCCTTAGCAATCAGCCCCAGCATTTT

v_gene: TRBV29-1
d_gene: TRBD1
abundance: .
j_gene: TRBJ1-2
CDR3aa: CSVEDWDRGDYGYTF
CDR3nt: TGCAGCGTTGAAGATTGGGACAGGGGGGACTATGGCTACACCTTC

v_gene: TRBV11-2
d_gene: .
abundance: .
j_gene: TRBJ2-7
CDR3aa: CASSPRLYEQYF
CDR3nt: TGTGCCAGCAGCCCGCGTCTCTACGAGCAGTACTTC

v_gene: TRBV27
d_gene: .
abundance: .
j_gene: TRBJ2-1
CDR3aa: CATWGSGEQFF
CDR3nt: TGTGCCACATGGGGTTCAGGGGAGCAGTTCTTC

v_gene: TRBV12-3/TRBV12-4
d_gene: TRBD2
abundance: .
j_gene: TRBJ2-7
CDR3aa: CASSLNWGGEQYF
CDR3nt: TGTGCCAGCAGTTTAAACTGGGGGGGCGAGCAGTACTTC

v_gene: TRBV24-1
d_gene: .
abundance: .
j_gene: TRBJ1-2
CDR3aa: CATSDPGQTFNGYTF
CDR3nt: TGTGCCACCAGTGATCCGGGACAAACGTTTAATGGCTACACCTTC

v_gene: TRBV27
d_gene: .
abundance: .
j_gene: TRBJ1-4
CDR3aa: CASSFTRQVDEKLFF
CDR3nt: TGTGCCAGCAGTTTTACGAGACAGGTAGATGAAAAACTGTTTTTT

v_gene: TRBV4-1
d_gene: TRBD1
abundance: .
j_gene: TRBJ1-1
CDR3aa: CASSQPQGGFTEAFF
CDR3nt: TGCGCCAGCAGCCAACCACAGGGGGGTTTCACTGAAGCTTTCTTT

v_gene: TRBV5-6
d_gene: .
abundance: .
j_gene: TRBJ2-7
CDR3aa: CASSEAWTGAYEQYF
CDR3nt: TGTGCCAGCAGCGAAGCCTGGACTGGAGCCTACGAGCAGTACTTC

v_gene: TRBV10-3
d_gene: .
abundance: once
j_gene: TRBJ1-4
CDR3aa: CAISETGSEKLFF
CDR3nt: TGTGCCATCAGTGAGACAGGCTCTGAAAAACTGTTTTTT

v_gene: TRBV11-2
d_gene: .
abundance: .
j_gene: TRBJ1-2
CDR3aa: CASSFSQGMDGYTF
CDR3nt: TGTGCCAGCAGCTTCTCACAGGGAATGGATGGCTACACCTTC

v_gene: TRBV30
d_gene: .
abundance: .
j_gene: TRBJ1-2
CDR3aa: CAWSRVERNARGYTF
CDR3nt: TGTGCCTGGAGTCGAGTCGAGCGGAACGCGAGGGGCTACACCTTC

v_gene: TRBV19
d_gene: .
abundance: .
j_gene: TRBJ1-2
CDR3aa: CASKSPRQDYGYTF
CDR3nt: TGTGCCAGTAAGTCCCCGAGGCAAGACTATGGCTACACCTTC

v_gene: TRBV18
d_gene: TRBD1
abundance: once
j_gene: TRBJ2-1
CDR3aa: CASSRGTGGNNEQFF
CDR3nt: TGTGCCAGCTCCCGAGGGACAGGGGGTAATAATGAGCAGTTCTTC

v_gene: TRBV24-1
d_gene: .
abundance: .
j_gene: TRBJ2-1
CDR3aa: CATSREVGYNEQFF
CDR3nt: TGTGCCACCTCCAGAGAGGTGGGTTACAATGAGCAGTTCTTC

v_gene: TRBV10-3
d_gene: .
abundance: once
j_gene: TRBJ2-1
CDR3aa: CAISKPDRAAFPAGNEQFF
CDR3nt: TGTGCCATCAGTAAACCGGACAGGGCCGCATTCCCAGCGGGGAATGAGCAGTTCTTC

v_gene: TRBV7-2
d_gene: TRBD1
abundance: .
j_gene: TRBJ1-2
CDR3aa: CASSLKAGGQGARGYTF
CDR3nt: TGTGCCAGCAGCTTAAAAGCGGGAGGACAGGGGGCGCGAGGCTACACCTTC

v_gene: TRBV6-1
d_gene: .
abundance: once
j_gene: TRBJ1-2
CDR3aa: CASSEKTAGDYGYTF
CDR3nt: TGTGCCAGCAGTGAAAAAACGGCAGGTGACTATGGCTACACCTTC

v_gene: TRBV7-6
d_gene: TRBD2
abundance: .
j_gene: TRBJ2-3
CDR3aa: CASSPHTSGEVDTQYF
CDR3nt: TGTGCCAGCAGCCCCCATACTAGCGGGGAGGTAGATACGCAGTATTTT